The rows below give T cell receptor beta chains drawn from one sample of a study of graft-versus-host responses after intestinal transplantation. The repertoire was sequenced with immunoSEQ multiplex PCR; TCRdb's copy has only in-frame clones and lacks some. The profile shows about 120,000 clones, just over 90% of them singletons. Their antigens are not known. This specimen was unstimulated CD4+ T cells sorted from spleen or lymph node cells, taken before intestinal transplant. The receptors originated from a human donor who received an intestinal transplant. Each CDR3 is given with its conserved first and last residue. Fields, in order: clone size, J gene, D gene, V gene, CDR3 protein, CDR3 DNA. D genes are given only for firm matches. The size field is filled for only some rows; it gives once, few, many or a size class.

. TRBJ2-7 . TRBV5-1 CASSLLRGNPYEQYF TGCGCCAGCAGCTTGCTTCGGGGAAACCCCTACGAGCAGTACTTC
once TRBJ1-3 . TRBV5-1 CASSLGGTFSGNTIYF TGCGCCAGCAGCCTGGGGGGGACATTCTCTGGAAACACCATATATTTT
few TRBJ1-5 . TRBV5-6 CASSLWGVGQPQHF TGTGCCAGCAGCTTGTGGGGGGTAGGTCAGCCCCAGCATTTT
. TRBJ2-5 TRBD1 TRBV6-5 CASSGTDRGEETQYF TGTGCCAGCAGTGGGACGGACAGGGGGGAAGAGACCCAGTACTTC
once TRBJ2-1 TRBD2 TRBV5-4 CASSRAGTSGLNEQFF TGTGCCAGCAGCCGGGCCGGGACTAGCGGGCTAAATGAGCAGTTCTTC
. TRBJ1-2 . TRBV30 CAWSVTGEMRNYGYTF TGTGCCTGGAGTGTGACAGGAGAGATGCGTAACTATGGCTACACCTTC
. TRBJ2-5 TRBD2 TRBV7-6 CASSPGLAGETQYF TGTGCCAGCAGCCCAGGACTAGCGGGAGAGACCCAGTACTTC
. TRBJ2-7 . TRBV5-5 CASSYRDYEQYF TGTGCCAGCAGCTACCGGGACTACGAGCAGTACTTC
. TRBJ2-2 . TRBV7-7 CASSNTQYRVETGELFF TGTGCCAGCAGCAATACCCAATACAGGGTAGAAACCGGGGAGCTGTTTTTT
. TRBJ2-6 . TRBV4-3 CASSQDTVRAFSGANVLTF TGCGCCAGCAGCCAAGATACGGTACGTGCCTTTTCTGGGGCCAACGTCCTGACTTTC